The clone carrying this T cell receptor (beta chain) appeared once. The source of the sample is a study of blood T cells in healthy people across ages. The use of a sample-barcoded 5' primer and a J-beta primer mix characterized a second PCR of about 7 to 12 cycles. Any given sample supplied a minimum of 3 million CDR3-containing paired-end reads. TCRdb processed the 5' RACE reads anew with MiXCR; each CDR3 protein has one entry. The sample has 700,000 to 900,000 distinct CDR3 sequences, less than 70% seen once; the top ten hold around 41%. The CDR3 covers 16 residues. Germline CDR1 SGHRS, CDR2 YFSETQ. The V segment lost 1 base and the J segment 7 bases; nucleotides outside the gene matches: 6.

The material sequenced was blood. The receptor was derived from a man of 80 years or more in good health. The chain recombines TRBV5-1 with TRBJ2-1; 12 bases are a match to TRBD2. The CDR3 here is CASSLPSGRAKNEQFF. CDR3 sequence (DNA): TGCGCCAGCAGCTTGCCTAGCGGGAGGGCAAAGAATGAGCAGTTCTTC.